This T cell receptor (beta chain) was recorded in a study of breast tumors, draining lymph nodes, adjacent tissues. TCRdb processed the multiplex PCR reads anew with MiXCR; each CDR3 protein has one entry. The sample consists of over 10,000 distinct CDR3 sequences, roughly 60% of them appearing once. This clonotype was seen many times. No antigen is known for it. In germline, CDR1 is MNHEY, CDR2 SMNVEV (reference sequence). V lost 6 bases and J lost 6, with 15 bases in between. The CDR3 extends over 14 amino acids. Findings and limits, study-wide: Tumor and nontumor repertoires were significantly more similar in luminal-like than in basal-like breast cancer. Most tumor T cells seemingly derive from lymph node, then expand in tumor. Compared with lymph nodes, tumors were less diverse; compared with nontumor tissue, more. Tumor T cell lymph node origin was a supported hypothesis, not proven.

This chain uses TRBV27 with TRBJ1-5, with D possibly being TRBD1 (5 bases). The specimen was tumor-adjacent breast tissue. This clonotype originated in a female donor with breast cancer. Some clones in this sample may be carry-over from other donors' samples. The CDR3 reads CASSGPDMSQPQHF. The CDR3 DNA is TGTGCCAGCAGCGGACCGGACATGTCTCAGCCCCAGCATTTT.